A selection of T cell receptor beta chains follows, all from one sample in a study of blood T cell repertoires in COVID-19. Using immunoSEQ multiplex PCR, the repertoire was profiled, and TCRdb retains in-frame clones only, with some absent. Here the sample spans about 240,000 clones, around 85% being singletons. The specimen was peripheral blood. These receptors all come from a man between 45 and 60 years old with COVID-19, enrolled during active disease. Both conserved end residues are part of each CDR3. D genes are given only for firm matches. Size is omitted from some rows. Given values are once, few, many or a class for expanded clones.

CDR3aa	CDR3nt	v_gene	d_gene	j_gene	abundance
CASSTGTNSPLHF	TGTGCCAGCTCAACAGGGACTAATTCACCCCTCCACTTT	TRBV18	NA	TRBJ1-6	NA
CASSYRTGGDGYTF	TGTGCCAGCAGCTACAGGACCGGGGGGGATGGCTACACCTTC	TRBV11-1	NA	TRBJ1-2	NA
CASSQVTTGGYYEQYF	TGTGCCAGCAGCCAGGTCACAACAGGGGGCTACTACGAGCAGTACTTC	TRBV3-1/TRBV3-2	TRBD1	TRBJ2-7	NA
CASSQDGRGLSSPLHF	TGTGCCAGCAGCCAAGACGGAAGGGGGTTGTCTTCACCCCTCCACTTT	TRBV3-1/TRBV3-2	NA	TRBJ1-6	NA
CASSENGGLLSSGNTIYF	TGTGCCAGCAGTGAAAACGGAGGGCTCCTGAGCTCTGGAAACACCATATATTTT	TRBV2	NA	TRBJ1-3	NA
CASAVPGLAGDEQFF	TGCGCCAGCGCAGTCCCGGGACTAGCGGGGGATGAGCAGTTCTTC	TRBV5-1	TRBD2	TRBJ2-1	NA
CAIKGTGDSYEQYF	TGTGCCATCAAAGGGACAGGGGATTCCTACGAGCAGTACTTC	TRBV10-3	TRBD1	TRBJ2-7	NA
CATAEGLDTEAFF	TGTGCCACCGCAGAGGGTTTGGACACTGAAGCTTTCTTT	TRBV18	NA	TRBJ1-1	NA
CASSPRGSLGNTEAFF	TGTGCCAGCAGTCCAAGGGGAAGCTTGGGGAACACTGAAGCTTTCTTT	TRBV6-2/TRBV6-3	NA	TRBJ1-1	NA
CASSLNPGMDTQYF	TGTGCCAGCAGCTTAAATCCAGGGATGGATACGCAGTATTTT	TRBV7-3	NA	TRBJ2-3	NA
CASSRLAGENTGELFF	TGTGCCAGTAGTCGTTTAGCGGGGGAGAACACCGGGGAGCTGTTTTTT	TRBV19	TRBD2	TRBJ2-2	NA
CASSFGGTYGYTF	TGTGCCAGCAGTTTTGGGGGCACCTATGGCTACACCTTC	TRBV27	NA	TRBJ1-2	NA
CASSLAVSYGYTF	TGTGCCAGCAGTTTGGCAGTATCGTATGGCTACACCTTC	TRBV28	NA	TRBJ1-2	NA
CASSLTGPDSPLHF	TGTGCCAGCAGCCTGACAGGGCCGGATTCACCCCTCCACTTT	TRBV6-2/TRBV6-3	TRBD1	TRBJ1-6	NA
CASSESKGLVVADTQYF	TGCGCCAGCAGTGAGTCGAAGGGACTAGTCGTGGCAGATACGCAGTATTTT	TRBV10-1	TRBD2	TRBJ2-3	NA
CASSLTEGSSGNTIYF	TGTGCCAGCAGCCTCACCGAGGGAAGCTCTGGAAACACCATATATTTT	TRBV9	NA	TRBJ1-3	NA
CASSIGGLSNQPQHF	TGTGCCAGCAGTATTGGCGGGCTATCCAATCAGCCCCAGCATTTT	TRBV9	NA	TRBJ1-5	once
CASSSHTASNQPQHF	TGTGCCAGCAGCTCCCATACAGCCAGCAATCAGCCCCAGCATTTT	TRBV7-9	NA	TRBJ1-5	NA
CASSWGQGARETQYF	TGTGCCAGCAGCTGGGGACAGGGGGCTCGGGAGACCCAGTACTTC	TRBV7-2	TRBD1	TRBJ2-5	NA
CASSEDGEYNEQFF	TGTGCCAGCAGTGAAGACGGGGAATACAATGAGCAGTTCTTC	TRBV2	NA	TRBJ2-1	NA
CASSLFANLGGGSTDTQYF	TGTGCCAGCAGCTTATTCGCAAACCTTGGGGGAGGTAGCACAGATACGCAGTATTTT	TRBV7-2	NA	TRBJ2-3	NA
CASSPTPGTSAPYNEQFF	TGTGCCAGCAGTCCTACGCCCGGGACTAGCGCTCCCTACAATGAGCAGTTCTTC	TRBV27	TRBD2	TRBJ2-1	NA
CASSAQQQGMGYTF	TGTGCCAGCAGCGCTCAACAACAGGGGATGGGCTACACCTTC	TRBV6-5	TRBD1	TRBJ1-2	NA
CAISDPGQGSYGYTF	TGTGCCATCAGTGACCCTGGACAGGGGAGCTATGGCTACACCTTC	TRBV10-3	TRBD1	TRBJ1-2	NA